This T cell receptor (beta chain) was found in a study of shared clonotypes between healthy human individuals. Points on this clone: It differs at one base from a far larger clone, so likely a read error.

Unsorted PBMC DNA was run through sequencing on ten immunoSEQ deep assay plates. Sequenced by immunoSEQ multiplex PCR; TCRdb stores in-frame clones only, minus some. The data hold approximately 460,000 clones, with more than 70% observed a single time. The CDR3 spans 13 residues. Germline CDR1 reads SGHNT; CDR2 reads YENEEA. The rearrangement links TRBV11-3 to TRBJ1-6; D gene ambiguous. Sequencing was performed on PBMCs. This sequence originates from a woman aged 40 to 49 in good health. Some clones in this sample may be carry-over from other donors' samples. The CDR3 reads CASSLGGNPPLHF. The CDR3 coding sequence is TGTGCCAGCAGCTTAGGCGGTAATCCACCCCTCCACTTT.